Presented here are 17 T cell receptor beta chains from one specimen sequenced in a study of T-cell memory formation after mild COVID-19. MiXCR, run by TCRdb on the 5' RACE reads, gives a single entry per CDR3 protein. Altogether 550,000 to 600,000 distinct CDR3 sequences are present, about 22% being singletons, with the ten largest covering approximately 8%. The sample taken for sequencing was PBMCs or a T cell subset sorted from them (not recorded which). Receptor source: an adult woman who had mild COVID-19 (a few samples of this study predate the infection). Cell type and time point are not known.

The chain couples TRBV25-1 to TRBJ1-3; D unresolved. The CDR3 is made up of 13 amino acids. Trimming removed 7 bases at V and 0 bases at J, with 7 bases between. Germline values: CDR1 MGHDK, CDR2 SYGVNS. The CDR3 here is CASMWASGNTIYF. In DNA, the CDR3 is TGTGCCAGCATGTGGGCCTCTGGAAACACCATATATTTT.

This clonotype appeared a few times. The chain is built from TRBV11-2 and TRBJ2-1; no firm D call. V was clipped by 6 bases and J by 2 bases, with 14 bases between them. The germline CDR1 and CDR2 sequences are SGHAT and FQNNGV. The CDR3 spans 15 residues. The CDR3 region is CASSTISSTYNEQFF. In DNA, the CDR3 is TGTGCCAGCAGTACCATTAGCTCCACCTACAATGAGCAGTTCTTC.

The rearrangement links TRBV24-1 to TRBJ2-7; 8 nucleotides agree with TRBD1. Germline trimming cut 4 bases from V and 4 bases from J; bases unmatched to any gene: 11. Per the germline V gene, CDR1 is KGHDR and CDR2 is SFDVKD. The CDR3 sequence is 16 residues long. CDR3 residues: CATSDTKGQGTYEQYF. CDR3 DNA: TGTGCCACCAGTGACACAAAAGGACAGGGAACGTACGAGCAGTACTTC.

At least ten counts were recorded for this clonotype. The V and J genes are TRBV7-2 and TRBJ2-7; tentatively, D is TRBD2 (5 bases). From germline, CDR1 is SGHTA and CDR2 FQGNSA. This CDR3 region has 13 residues. Deletions cut 4 bases from V and 1 base from J, with 8 bases between. The CDR3: CASSSGLSYEQYF. As DNA, the CDR3 is TGTGCCAGCAGCTCCGGACTGTCCTACGAGCAGTACTTC.

This clonotype was counted a few times. The gene calls are TRBV3-1 and TRBJ1-1; tentatively, D is TRBD1 (6 bases). The CDR3 sequence is 13 residues long. The germline gives CDR1 LGHDT, CDR2 YNNKEL (reference sequence). The germline V and J ends were trimmed by 6 bases and 1 base, with 9 bases remaining between them. CDR3 protein: CASRGQTNTEAFF. CDR3 sequence (DNA): TGTGCCAGCAGGGGACAAACGAACACTGAAGCTTTCTTT.

This clonotype occurred a few times. CDR3 coding DNA: TGTGCCGGTCAAGCGGGGGACTCGTGGGAGACCCAGTACTTC. Residues: CAGQAGDSWETQYF. V usage is TRBV6-1 and J usage is TRBJ2-5; 8 bases fit TRBD2. V was clipped by 11 bases and J by 5 bases; unmatched bases: 13. This CDR3 is built from 14 residues. CDR1 is MNHNS, CDR2 SASEGT, per germline.

The rearrangement joins TRBV6-2 or TRBV6-3 to TRBJ2-2; possibly TRBD2 for D (5 bases). Deletions cut 0 bases from V and 7 bases from J, with 15 bases between. The CDR3 totals 16 residues. CDR1 is MNHEY and CDR2 is SVGEGT in the germline V gene. The CDR3 nucleotides are TGTGCCAGCAGTTACTCGATGTCCCGGGGAGTCGGGGAGCTGTTTTTT. Residues: CASSYSMSRGVGELFF.

The gene calls are TRBV7-8 and TRBJ2-1, with 8 bases that match TRBD1. Germline CDR1 reads SGHVS; CDR2 reads FQNEAQ. The CDR3 totals 14 residues. Trimming removed 4 bases from V and 8 bases from J; junction bases left unmatched: 7. In DNA form, the CDR3 reads TGTGCCAGCAGCTCTGGACAGGGTAGGGATGAGCAGTTCTTC. Translating gives CASSSGQGRDEQFF.

This clonotype was seen a handful of times. The chain carries TRBV7-2 and TRBJ2-2; 13 bases match TRBD2. The V and J ends lost 4 bases and 6 bases, in that order; junction bases with no gene match: 5. Germline-derived CDR1 and CDR2 are SGHTA and FQGNSA. The CDR3 runs 16 residues. The CDR3 region has the DNA TGTGCCAGCAGCTCTGGGACTAGCGGGATCGCCGGGGAGCTGTTTTTT. Encoded protein: CASSSGTSGIAGELFF.

The chain carries TRBV12-3 or TRBV12-4 and TRBJ2-5, with D possibly being TRBD1 (5 bases). The V gene lost 3 bases and the J gene lost 2 bases, with 16 bases spanning the gap. This CDR3 spans 16 amino acids. The CDR3 region has the DNA TGTGCCAGCAGTTTCATCGGGTGGGGCAGACAAGAGACCCAGTACTTC. This codes for CASSFIGWGRQETQYF.

The CDR3 bases are TGTGCCAGCAGTGAAGTCAGGTGGGATGAGCAGTTCTTC. Translation: CASSEVRWDEQFF. The rearrangement links TRBV2 to TRBJ2-1; no firm D call. Trimming took 1 base from V and 8 from J, leaving 9 bases between them. The CDR3 covers 13 residues. CDR1 is SNHLY and CDR2 is FYNNEI in the germline V gene.

This clonotype was observed a few times. The gene calls are TRBV20-1 and TRBJ2-4; D perhaps matches TRBD2 (5 bases). Trimming removed 6 bases at V and 0 bases at J, with 18 bases between. Germline CDR1 is DFQATT and CDR2 is SNEGSKA (reference sequence). The CDR3 totals 16 residues. CDR3 in amino acids: CSAGPPGELAKNIQYF. CDR3 nucleotides: TGCAGTGCCGGACCCCCCGGGGAGCTAGCCAAAAACATTCAGTACTTC.

This rearrangement joins TRBV29-1 to TRBJ1-1; TRBD1 is a possible D gene (5 bases). The CDR3 spans 14 residues. The V end was cut by 6 bases, the J end by 1 base, with 15 bases between. The germline V gene has CDR1 SQVTM and CDR2 ANQGSEA. Written as DNA, the CDR3 is TGCAGCGTCTATACCGGGACGGAGAACACTGAAGCTTTCTTT. This sequence encodes CSVYTGTENTEAFF.

The chain couples TRBV18 to TRBJ2-3, with unresolved D. The CDR3 is 14 residues long. CDR1 and CDR2 (germline): KGHSH, LQKENI. Trimming removed 3 bases from V and 6 bases from J, with 13 bases in between. DNA for the CDR3: TGTGCCAGCTCACCGTCCACTTTGCATGATACGCAGTATTTT. Translation: CASSPSTLHDTQYF.

This chain uses TRBV24-1 with TRBJ2-1, with D perhaps given as TRBD1 or TRBD2 (6 bases each). This CDR3 region has 16 residues. V dropped 0 bases and J dropped 4 bases, with 12 bases sitting between them. CDR1 is KGHDR, CDR2 SFDVKD, per germline. CDR3 in amino acids: CATSDLQGGRYNEQFF. The CDR3 DNA reads TGTGCCACCAGTGATTTGCAAGGGGGGAGGTACAATGAGCAGTTCTTC.

The rearrangement links TRBV24-1 to TRBJ1-5, with TRBD1 matching over 7 bases. V gave up 3 bases and J gave up 0 bases; unmatched junction bases: 13. The germline V gene has CDR1 KGHDR and CDR2 SFDVKD. This CDR3 comprises 19 residues. The chain's CDR3 is CATSDNRDSSSYSNQPQHF. Written as DNA, the CDR3 is TGTGCCACCAGTGATAACCGGGACAGCAGTTCGTATAGCAATCAGCCCCAGCATTTT.

The chain carries TRBV28 and TRBJ2-1; 11 nucleotides agree with TRBD1. V lost 4 bases, J lost 7 bases, and 12 bases stayed unmatched. Germline-derived CDR1 and CDR2 are MDHEN and SYDVKM. The CDR3 consists of 17 residues. Here the CDR3 DNA reads TGTGCCAGCAGTTCCGTCTCTAGGACAGGGGGCAGAAATGAGCAGTTCTTC. Amino acid sequence: CASSSVSRTGGRNEQFF.